This TCR beta chain was sequenced for a study of blood T cell repertoires in COVID-19. Study-level information: The origin of the acute and convalescent COVID-19 samples was the United States, Italy and Spain. Sources were T cells, B-cell-depleted T cells, or PBMCs; the material itself was cDNA or gDNA.

In the original processing: Nucleated cell counts were estimated from reference gene primer amplification. The repertoire was sequenced with immunoSEQ multiplex PCR; TCRdb's copy has only in-frame clones and lacks some. The V and J calls and clone size were taken over from that table, and D and trimming were inferred from the DNA. In the table there are some 110,000 clones, approximately 80% of which are singletons. This clone was observed a single time. The J segment lost 9 bases and the V segment lost 2 bases, leaving 5 bases of the junction unmatched. Germline V gene data show CDR1 as MNHNS and CDR2 as SASEGT. This CDR3 spans 15 amino acids.

This sequence originates from a man between 60 and 75 years old with acute or convalescent COVID-19. The chain links TRBV6-1 to TRBJ2-1, with 12 bases that match TRBD2. Sequenced input: peripheral blood. The CDR3 spells CASSELLAGGGEQFF. The CDR3 DNA reads as TGTGCCAGCAGTGAATTGCTAGCGGGGGGGGGTGAGCAGTTCTTC.